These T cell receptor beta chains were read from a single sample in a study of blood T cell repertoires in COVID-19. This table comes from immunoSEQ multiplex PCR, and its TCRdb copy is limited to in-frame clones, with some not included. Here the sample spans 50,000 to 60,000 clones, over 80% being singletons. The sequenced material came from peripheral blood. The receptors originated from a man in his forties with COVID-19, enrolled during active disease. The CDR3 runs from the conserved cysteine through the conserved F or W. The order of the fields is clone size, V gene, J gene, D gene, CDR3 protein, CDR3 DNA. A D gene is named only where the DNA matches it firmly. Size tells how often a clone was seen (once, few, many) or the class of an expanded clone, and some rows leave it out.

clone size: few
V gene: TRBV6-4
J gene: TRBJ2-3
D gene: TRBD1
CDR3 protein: CASSDSQGADTQYF
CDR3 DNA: TGTGCCAGCAGTGACTCGCAGGGGGCAGATACGCAGTATTTT

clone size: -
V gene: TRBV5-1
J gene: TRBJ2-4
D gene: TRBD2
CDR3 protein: CASSLAPSGAAGNIQYF
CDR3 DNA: TGCGCCAGCAGCTTGGCTCCTAGCGGGGCCGCGGGAAACATTCAGTACTTC

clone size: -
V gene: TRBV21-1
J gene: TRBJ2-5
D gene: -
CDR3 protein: CASSKEVNRQETQYF
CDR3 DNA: TGTGCCAGCAGCAAAGAAGTCAATCGGCAAGAGACCCAGTACTTC

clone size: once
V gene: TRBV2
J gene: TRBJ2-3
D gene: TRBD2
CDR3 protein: CASRALAEDTDTQYF
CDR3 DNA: TGTGCCAGCAGAGCACTAGCGGAAGACACAGATACGCAGTATTTT

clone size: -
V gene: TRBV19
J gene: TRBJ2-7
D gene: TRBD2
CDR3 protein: CASSTGLAGVEQYF
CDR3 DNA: TGTGCCAGTAGCACGGGACTAGCGGGAGTCGAGCAGTACTTC

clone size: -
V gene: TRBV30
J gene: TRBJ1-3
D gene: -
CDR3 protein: CAWSRLRSGGNTIYF
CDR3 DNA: TGTGCCTGGAGTAGGTTAAGGAGTGGCGGAAACACCATATATTTT

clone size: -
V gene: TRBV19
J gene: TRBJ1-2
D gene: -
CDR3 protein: CASRIPGHVPGYTF
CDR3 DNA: TGTGCCAGTAGAATCCCGGGACATGTCCCCGGCTACACCTTC

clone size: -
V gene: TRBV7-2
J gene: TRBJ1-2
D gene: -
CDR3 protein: CASSQGGDGHYGYTF
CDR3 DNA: TGTGCCAGCAGCCAGGGCGGGGACGGTCACTATGGCTACACCTTC

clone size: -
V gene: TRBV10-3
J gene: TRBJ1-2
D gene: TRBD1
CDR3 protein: CAIRTGGNYGYTF
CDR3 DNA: TGTGCCATCCGGACAGGGGGCAACTATGGCTACACCTTC

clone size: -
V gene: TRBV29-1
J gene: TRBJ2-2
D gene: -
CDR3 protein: CSVEEGSGGRTGELFF
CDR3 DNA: TGCAGCGTTGAAGAAGGGTCCGGGGGGCGGACCGGGGAGCTGTTTTTT

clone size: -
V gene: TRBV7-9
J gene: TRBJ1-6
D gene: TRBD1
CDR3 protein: CASSFGQVDSPLHF
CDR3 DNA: TGTGCCAGCAGCTTTGGACAGGTTGATTCACCCCTCCACTTT

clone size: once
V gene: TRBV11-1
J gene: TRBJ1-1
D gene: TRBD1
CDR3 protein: CASSVRQGGTEAFF
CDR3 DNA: TGTGCCAGCAGCGTTAGACAGGGGGGTACTGAAGCTTTCTTT

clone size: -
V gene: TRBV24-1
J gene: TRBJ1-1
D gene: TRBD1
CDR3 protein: CATSDLPPGQGGRGTEAFF
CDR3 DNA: TGTGCCACCAGTGATTTGCCACCGGGACAGGGAGGAAGAGGCACTGAAGCTTTCTTT

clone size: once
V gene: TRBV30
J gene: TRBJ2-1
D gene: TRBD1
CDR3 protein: CAWSPSGGSYNEQFF
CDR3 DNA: TGTGCCTGGAGTCCGTCAGGGGGCTCCTACAATGAGCAGTTCTTC

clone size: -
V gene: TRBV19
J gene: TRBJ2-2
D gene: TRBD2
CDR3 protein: CASSPGSGSLIGELFF
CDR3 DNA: TGTGCCAGTAGTCCGGGGAGCGGGAGTCTAATCGGGGAGCTGTTTTTT

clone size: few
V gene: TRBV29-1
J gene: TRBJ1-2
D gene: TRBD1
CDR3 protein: CSVGTSTGTLYGYTF
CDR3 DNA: TGCAGCGTCGGTACGTCGACAGGGACCCTCTATGGCTACACCTTC

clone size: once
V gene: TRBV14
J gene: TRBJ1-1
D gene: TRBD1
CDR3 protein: CASSRIGTGRFTEAFF
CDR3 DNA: TGTGCCAGCAGCCGGATAGGGACAGGAAGATTCACTGAAGCTTTCTTT